The entry that follows covers one T cell receptor (beta chain) sequence. The CDR3 carries no conserved terminal phenylalanine or tryptophan, so it likely arises from a read error. The DNA is omitted, as the CDR3 cannot be located on it reliably, and the CDR3 follows TCRdb's listing. The entry originates in a study of Graves' ophthalmopathy and Graves' hyperthyroidism. Per the germline V gene, CDR1 is SGHTA and CDR2 is FQGNSA. The CDR3 length is 8 residues, termini included. For repertoire sequencing, the TCR beta CDR3 regions were amplified from RNA transcripts. Second-round multiplex PCR came after a first-round RT-PCR that employed HTBI primers. TCRdb used MiXCR to reprocess the multiplex PCR reads, holding one entry per CDR3 protein. This sample yields approximately 700,000 distinct CDR3 sequences, of which roughly two fifths are seen a single time; approximately 43% belongs to the top ten.

This receptor was taken from an adult man with Graves' ophthalmopathy. Source material: peripheral blood. The chain joins TRBV7-2 to TRBJ1-1. The CDR3 reads CASSLGWA.